The present T cell receptor beta chain was sequenced within a study of T cells in localized non-small cell lung cancer. The assay was immunoSEQ multiplex PCR, and TCRdb's table has in-frame clones only and misses some. The table has around 130,000 clones, 89% seen once. This CDR3 contains 16 residues. V lost 3 bases to trimming and J lost 5 bases, with 19 bases between them. Germline V gene lookup returns CDR1 WSHSY and CDR2 SAAADI. The gene calls are TRBV10-2 and TRBJ1-1; no reliable D call. This sequence originates from a female donor over 55 with stage I lung adenocarcinoma. The input for sequencing was peripheral blood, taken before any cancer treatment. This chain's CDR3 is CASSDPSSRGRTEAFF. CDR3 sequence (DNA): TGCGCCAGCAGTGATCCCTCTTCCCGGGGAAGGACTGAAGCTTTCTTT.